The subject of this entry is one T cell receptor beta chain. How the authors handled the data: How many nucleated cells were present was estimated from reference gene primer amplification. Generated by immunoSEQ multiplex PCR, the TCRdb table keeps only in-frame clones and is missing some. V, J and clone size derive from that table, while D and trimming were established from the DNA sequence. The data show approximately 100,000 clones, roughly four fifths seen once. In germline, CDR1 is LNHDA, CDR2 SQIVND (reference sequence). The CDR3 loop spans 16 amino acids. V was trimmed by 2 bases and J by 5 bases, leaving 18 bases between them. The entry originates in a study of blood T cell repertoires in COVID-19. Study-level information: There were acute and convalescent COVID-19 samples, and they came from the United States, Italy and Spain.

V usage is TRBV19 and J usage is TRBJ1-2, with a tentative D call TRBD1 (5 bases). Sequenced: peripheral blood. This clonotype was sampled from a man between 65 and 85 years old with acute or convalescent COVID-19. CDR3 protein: CASSISRDESWYGYTF. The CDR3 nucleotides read TGTGCCAGTAGTATATCCAGGGATGAGAGTTGGTATGGCTACACCTTC. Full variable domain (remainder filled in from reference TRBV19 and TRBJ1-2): DGGITQSPKYLFRKEGQNVTLSCEQNLNHDAMYWYRQDPGQGLRLIYYSQIVNDFQKGDIAEGYSVSREKKESFPLTVTSAQKNPTAFYLCASSISRDESWYGYTFGSGTRLTVV.